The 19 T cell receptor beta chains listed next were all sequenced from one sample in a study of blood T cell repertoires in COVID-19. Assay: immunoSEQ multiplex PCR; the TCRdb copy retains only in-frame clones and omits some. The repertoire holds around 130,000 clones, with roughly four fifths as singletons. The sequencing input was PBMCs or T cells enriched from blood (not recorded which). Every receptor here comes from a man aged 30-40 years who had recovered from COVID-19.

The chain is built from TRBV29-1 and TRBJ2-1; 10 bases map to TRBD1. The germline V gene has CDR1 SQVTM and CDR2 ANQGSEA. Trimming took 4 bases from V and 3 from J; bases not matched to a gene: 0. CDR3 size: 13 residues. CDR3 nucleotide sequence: TGCAGCGTTGGGACAGGGGGCTACAATGAGCAGTTCTTC. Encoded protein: CSVGTGGYNEQFF.

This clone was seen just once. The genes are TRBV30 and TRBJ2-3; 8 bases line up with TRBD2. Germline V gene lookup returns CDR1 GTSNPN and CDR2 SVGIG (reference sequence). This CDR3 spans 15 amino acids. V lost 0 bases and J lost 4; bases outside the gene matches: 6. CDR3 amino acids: CAWSVVRLASDTQYF. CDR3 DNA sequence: TGTGCCTGGAGTGTCGTGAGACTAGCGTCAGATACGCAGTATTTT.

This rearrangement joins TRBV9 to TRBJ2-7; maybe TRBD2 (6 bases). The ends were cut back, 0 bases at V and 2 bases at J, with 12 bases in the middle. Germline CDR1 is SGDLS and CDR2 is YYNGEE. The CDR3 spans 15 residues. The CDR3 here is CASSVGGTATYEQYF. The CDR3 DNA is TGTGCCAGCAGCGTAGGCGGGACGGCGACCTACGAGCAGTACTTC.

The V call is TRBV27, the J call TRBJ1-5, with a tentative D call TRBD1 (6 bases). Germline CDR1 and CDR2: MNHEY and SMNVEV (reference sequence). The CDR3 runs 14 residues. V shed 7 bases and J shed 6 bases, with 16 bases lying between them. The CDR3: CASKIQGDGQPQHF. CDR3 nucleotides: TGTGCCAGCAAAATACAGGGAGATGGTCAGCCCCAGCATTTT.

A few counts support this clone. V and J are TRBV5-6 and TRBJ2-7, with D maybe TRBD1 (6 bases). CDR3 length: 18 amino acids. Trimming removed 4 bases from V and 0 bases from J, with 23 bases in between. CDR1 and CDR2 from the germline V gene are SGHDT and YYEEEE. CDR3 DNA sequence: TGTGCCAGCAGCCTAGAAAGAAGCTCCGGGACACCCTCCTACGAGCAGTACGTC. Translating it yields CASSLERSSGTPSYEQYV.

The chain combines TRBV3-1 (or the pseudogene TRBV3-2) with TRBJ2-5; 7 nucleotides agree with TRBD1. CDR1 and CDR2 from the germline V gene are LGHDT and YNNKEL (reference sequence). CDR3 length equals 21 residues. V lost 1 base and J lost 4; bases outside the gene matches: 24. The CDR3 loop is CASSQGLGRQGQRRRRETQYF. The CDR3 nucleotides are TGTGCCAGCAGCCAAGGTCTAGGGAGACAGGGACAGCGAAGACGAAGAGAGACCCAGTACTTC.

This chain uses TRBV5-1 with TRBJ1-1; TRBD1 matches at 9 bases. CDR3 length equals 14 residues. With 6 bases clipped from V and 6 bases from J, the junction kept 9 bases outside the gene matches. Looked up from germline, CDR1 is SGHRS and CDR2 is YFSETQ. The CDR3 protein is CASTFSGTGSEAFF. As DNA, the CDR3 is TGCGCCAGCACGTTTTCCGGGACAGGGTCTGAAGCTTTCTTT.

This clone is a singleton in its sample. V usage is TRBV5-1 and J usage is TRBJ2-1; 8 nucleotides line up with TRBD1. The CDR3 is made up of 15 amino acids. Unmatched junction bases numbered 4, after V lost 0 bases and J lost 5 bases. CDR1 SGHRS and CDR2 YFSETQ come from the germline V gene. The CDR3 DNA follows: TGCGCCAGCAGCTTGGAGGGACAGGCCGACAATGAGCAGTTCTTC. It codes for CASSLEGQADNEQFF.

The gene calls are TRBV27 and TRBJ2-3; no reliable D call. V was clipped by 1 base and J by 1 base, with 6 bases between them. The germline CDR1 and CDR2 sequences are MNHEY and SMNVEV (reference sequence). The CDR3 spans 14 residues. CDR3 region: CASSLYPGTDTQYF. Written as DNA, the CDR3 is TGTGCCAGCAGTTTATATCCGGGCACAGATACGCAGTATTTT.

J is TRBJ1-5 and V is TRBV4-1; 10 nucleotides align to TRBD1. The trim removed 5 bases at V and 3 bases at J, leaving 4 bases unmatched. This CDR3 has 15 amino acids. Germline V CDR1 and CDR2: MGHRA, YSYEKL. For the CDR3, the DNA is TGCGCCAGCAGCGTCGGGACAGGGGTCAATCAGCCCCAGCATTTT. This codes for CASSVGTGVNQPQHF.

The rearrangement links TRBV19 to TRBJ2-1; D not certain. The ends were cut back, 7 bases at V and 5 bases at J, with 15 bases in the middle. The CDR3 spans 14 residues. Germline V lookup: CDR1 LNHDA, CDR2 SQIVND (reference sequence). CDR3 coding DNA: TGTGCCAGTAATCCCGGTTCTGAGGACAATGAGCAGTTCTTC. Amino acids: CASNPGSEDNEQFF.

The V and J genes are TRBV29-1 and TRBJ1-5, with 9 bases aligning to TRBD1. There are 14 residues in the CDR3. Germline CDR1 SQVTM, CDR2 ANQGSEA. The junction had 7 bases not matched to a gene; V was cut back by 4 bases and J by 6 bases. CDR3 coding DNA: TGCAGCGTTGGCGAGGGACAGGGAAGTCAGCCCCAGCATTTT. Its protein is CSVGEGQGSQPQHF.

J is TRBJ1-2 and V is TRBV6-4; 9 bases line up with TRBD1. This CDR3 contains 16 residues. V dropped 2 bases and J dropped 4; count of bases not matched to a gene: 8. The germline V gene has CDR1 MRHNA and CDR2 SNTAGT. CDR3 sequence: CASSDGDRAESYGYTF. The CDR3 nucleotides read TGTGCCAGCAGTGACGGGGACAGGGCCGAAAGCTATGGCTACACCTTC.

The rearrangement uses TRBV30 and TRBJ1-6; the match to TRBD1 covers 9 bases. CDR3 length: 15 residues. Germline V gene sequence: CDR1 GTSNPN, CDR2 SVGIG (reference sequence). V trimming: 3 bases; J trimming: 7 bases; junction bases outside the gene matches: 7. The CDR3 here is CAWRGPDRGNSPLHF. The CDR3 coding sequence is TGTGCCTGGAGGGGCCCGGACAGGGGCAATTCACCCCTCCACTTT.

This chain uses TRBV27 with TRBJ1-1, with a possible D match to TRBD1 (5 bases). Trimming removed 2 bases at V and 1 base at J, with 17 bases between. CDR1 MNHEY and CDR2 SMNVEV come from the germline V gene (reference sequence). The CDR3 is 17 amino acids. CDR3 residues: CASSLRHTGDWNTEAFF. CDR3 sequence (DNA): TGTGCCAGCAGTTTAAGGCACACGGGGGATTGGAACACTGAAGCTTTCTTT.

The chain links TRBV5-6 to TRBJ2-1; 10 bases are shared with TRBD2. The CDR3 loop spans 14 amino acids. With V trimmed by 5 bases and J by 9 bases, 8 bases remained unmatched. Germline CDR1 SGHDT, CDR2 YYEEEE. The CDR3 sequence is CASRTKREGPEQFF. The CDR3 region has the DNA TGTGCCAGCAGAACGAAGCGGGAGGGCCCTGAGCAGTTCTTC.

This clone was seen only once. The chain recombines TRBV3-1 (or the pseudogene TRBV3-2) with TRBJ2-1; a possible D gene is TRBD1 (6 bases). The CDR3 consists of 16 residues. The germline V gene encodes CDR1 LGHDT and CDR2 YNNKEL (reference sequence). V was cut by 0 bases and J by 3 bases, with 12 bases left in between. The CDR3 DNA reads TGTGCCAGCAGCCAAGATCGGAAACAGGGCTACAATGAGCAGTTCTTC. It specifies CASSQDRKQGYNEQFF.

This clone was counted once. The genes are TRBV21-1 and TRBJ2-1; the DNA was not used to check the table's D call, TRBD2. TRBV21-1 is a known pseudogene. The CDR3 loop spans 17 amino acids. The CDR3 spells CASSKFTGRWGGNEQFF. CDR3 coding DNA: TGTGCCAGCAGCAAATTCACCGGGCGGTGGGGAGGCAATGAGCAGTTCTTC.

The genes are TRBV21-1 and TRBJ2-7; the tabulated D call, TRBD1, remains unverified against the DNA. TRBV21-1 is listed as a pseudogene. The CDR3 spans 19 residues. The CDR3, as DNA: TGTGCCAGCAGCCACGAACCGGGACAGGGGGCCGAATTTTCCTACGAGCAGTACTTC. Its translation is CASSHEPGQGAEFSYEQYF.